These 28 T cell receptor beta chains were all obtained from the same sample, sequenced in a study of OX40 agonist ivuxolimab in advanced cancers. Method: immunoSEQ multiplex PCR; TCRdb's copy keeps in-frame clones and lacks some. The sample gives approximately 89,000 clones, roughly 88% of which show up once; 0.71% is in the top ten. Sequences were derived from CD4+ or CD8+ T cells sorted from blood, sampled in a trial of the OX40 agonist ivuxolimab. The receptors were sampled from an adult with an advanced solid tumor such as melanoma, head and neck, liver or kidney cancer.

The chain uses TRBV7-8 and TRBJ1-1; 7 nucleotides agree with TRBD1. Trimming removed 4 bases from V and 7 bases from J; junction bases left unmatched: 6. The V gene's germline CDR1 is SGHVS and CDR2 FQNEAQ. The length of the CDR3 is 13 residues. The CDR3 reads CASSSTGYGEAFF. The DNA for the CDR3 is TGTGCCAGCAGCTCGACAGGGTACGGTGAAGCTTTCTTT.

The rearrangement uses TRBV6-1 and TRBJ2-7; TRBD1 might be the D (5 bases). This CDR3 contains 14 residues. Trimming cost V 6 bases and J 1 base, with 13 bases left between them. Germline CDR1 is MNHNS and CDR2 is SASEGT. The CDR3: CASSHLQESYEQYF. CDR3 DNA: TGTGCCAGCAGCCATCTACAGGAATCCTACGAGCAGTACTTC.

This rearrangement joins TRBV16 to TRBJ1-2, with D unresolved. This CDR3 has 15 residues. Trimming pared 0 bases from V and 0 bases from J, leaving 8 bases between. Germline V gene lookup returns CDR1 KGHSY and CDR2 FQNENV. CDR3 residues: CASSQSRETNYGYTF. The CDR3 nucleotides read TGTGCCAGCAGCCAATCGAGAGAGACTAACTATGGCTACACCTTC. The complete variable domain, with remaining parts taken from reference TRBV16 and TRBJ1-2, reads GEEVAQTPKHLVRGEGQKAKLYCAPIKGHSYVFWYQQVLKNEFKFLISFQNENVFDETGMPKERFSAKCLPNSPCSLEIQATKLEDSAVYFCASSQSRETNYGYTFGSGTRLTVV.

The rearrangement uses TRBV18 and TRBJ2-7; unclear D gene. CDR3 size: 11 residues. The V end lost 6 bases, the J end lost 4 bases, and 7 bases lay between the germline ends. CDR1 and CDR2 from the germline V gene are KGHSH and LQKENI. CDR3 DNA: TGTGCCAGCTCCTCACAATACGAGCAGTACTTC. The encoded protein is CASSSQYEQYF.

This chain connects TRBV19 to TRBJ1-3; 7 bases agree with TRBD1. Trimming at V came to 5 bases and at J to 0 bases, leaving 7 bases not matched to a gene. The CDR3 contains 16 residues. Germline V gene lookup returns CDR1 LNHDA and CDR2 SQIVND (reference sequence). Here the CDR3 reads CASSPRQGLSGNTIYF. CDR3 DNA: TGTGCCAGTAGTCCGCGACAGGGCCTCTCTGGAAACACCATATATTTT. The complete variable domain, with remaining parts taken from reference TRBV19 and TRBJ1-3, reads DGGITQSPKYLFRKEGQNVTLSCEQNLNHDAMYWYRQDPGQGLRLIYYSQIVNDFQKGDIAEGYSVSREKKESFPLTVTSAQKNPTAFYLCASSPRQGLSGNTIYFGEGSWLTVV.

The chain is built from TRBV28 and TRBJ1-2, with a tentative D call TRBD1 (5 bases). Trimming took off 7 bases at V and 2 bases at J, with 11 bases between the two ends. Germline CDR1 MDHEN, CDR2 SYDVKM. The CDR3 contains 13 residues. CDR3 amino acids: CASTLAGNYGYTF. CDR3 bases: TGTGCCAGCACCCTTGCAGGGAACTATGGCTACACCTTC.

The chain recombines TRBV7-2 with TRBJ1-4, with 9 bases identical to TRBD1. The CDR3 sequence is 15 residues long. V gave up 5 bases and J gave up 8 bases; unmatched junction bases: 9. CDR1 and CDR2 from the germline V gene are SGHTA and FQGNSA. CDR3 coding DNA: TGTGCCAGCAGCACCGGGACAGGGTTAGGAGAAAAACTGTTTTTT. Protein: CASSTGTGLGEKLFF.

The rearrangement joins TRBV19 to TRBJ2-2; D remains ambiguous. This CDR3 is built from 14 residues. V was cut by 7 bases and J by 2 bases, with 11 bases left in between. Germline V CDR1 and CDR2: LNHDA, SQIVND (reference sequence). Written as DNA, the CDR3 is TGTGCCAGTATGAGGACGACTAACACCGGGGAGCTGTTTTTT. This translates into CASMRTTNTGELFF.

This chain links TRBV27 with TRBJ2-6, with TRBD2 as a possible D gene (5 bases). This CDR3 has 15 residues. In germline, CDR1 is MNHEY, CDR2 SMNVEV (reference sequence). Trimming left V 5 bases short and J 3 bases short, with 11 bases between. CDR3 sequence (DNA): TGTGCCAGCAGTCCAGCAGGAGGTGGGGCCAACGTCCTGACTTTC. It yields the protein CASSPAGGGANVLTF.

This chain uses TRBV5-1 with TRBJ2-5; 8 bases agree with TRBD2. The V gene's germline CDR1 is SGHRS and CDR2 YFSETQ. The V gene end was trimmed by 3 bases and the J gene end by 1 base; junction bases not matched to a gene: 11. The CDR3 is 17 residues long. The CDR3 region is CASSYGRRGASQETQYF. The CDR3 DNA is TGCGCCAGCAGCTACGGTCGGCGGGGGGCTTCCCAAGAGACCCAGTACTTC.

V gene TRBV7-9 combines with J gene TRBJ1-3, with D unresolved. Per the germline V gene, CDR1 is SEHNR and CDR2 is FQNEAQ (reference sequence). V lost 5 bases, J lost 4 bases, and 12 bases lay in between. There are 14 residues in the CDR3. The CDR3 protein is CASSPTPSGNTIYF. CDR3 sequence (DNA): TGTGCCAGCAGCCCGACACCCTCGGGAAACACCATATATTTT.

The CDR3 DNA sequence: TGTGCCACCAGCAGAACCCCTAATGAAGACAGGTATTTT. Residues: CATSRTPNEDRYF. The chain joins TRBV15 to TRBJ2-3, with D perhaps matching TRBD1 (5 bases). The germline V gene has CDR1 LNHNV and CDR2 YYDKDF (reference sequence). Trimming stripped 2 bases from V and 14 bases from J, with 17 bases between. This CDR3 region has 13 residues.

The CDR3 DNA reads TGCGCCAGCAGCCAAGAACCAGGGGGGAACACTGAAGCTTTCTTT. It encodes CASSQEPGGNTEAFF. This chain links TRBV4-3 with TRBJ1-1, with TRBD1 identical over 7 bases. V trimming: 0 bases; J trimming: 1 base; junction bases outside the gene matches: 2. Germline lookup yields CDR1 LGHNA and CDR2 YSLEER. The CDR3 extends over 15 amino acids.

This chain joins TRBV6-6 and TRBJ2-7; unclear D gene. The V and J ends lost 8 bases and 3 bases respectively, with 11 bases between them. The CDR3 sequence is 12 residues long. Germline V lookup: CDR1 MNHNY, CDR2 SVGAGI (reference sequence). The CDR3 reads CASSTSDYEQYF. CDR3 sequence (DNA): TGTGCCAGCTCCACGAGTGACTACGAGCAGTACTTC.

CDR3 in DNA: TGTGCCAGCAGCTTAGGGGTTGGGACTAGCGGCTACAATGAGCAGTTCTTC. As protein: CASSLGVGTSGYNEQFF. The J gene is TRBJ2-1, the V gene TRBV7-6; 11 nucleotides align to TRBD2. The CDR3 has 17 residues. The V gene end was trimmed by 1 base and the J gene end by 3 bases; junction bases not matched to a gene: 5. Germline-derived CDR1 and CDR2 are SGHVS and FNYEAQ.

A note on this clone: The junction and the germline gene differ at one end; a read error may be behind it. V and J are TRBV28 and TRBJ1-3; TRBD1 matches 7 bases. This CDR3 is built from 12 residues. The germline gives CDR1 MDHEN, CDR2 SYDVKM. The CDR3: CASSLSTGTRPW. DNA of the CDR3: TGTGCCAGCAGTTTATCGACAGGGACCCGTCCCTGG.

This chain joins TRBV5-1 and TRBJ2-5, with D uncertain. The CDR3 sequence is 18 residues long. V lost 0 bases to trimming and J lost 5 bases, with 23 bases between them. Germline values: CDR1 SGHRS, CDR2 YFSETQ. CDR3 loop: CASSLGGFPPRLRETQYF. Written as DNA, the CDR3 is TGCGCCAGCAGCTTGGGGGGTTTCCCCCCACGTCTTCGGGAGACCCAGTACTTC.

This clone came up a few times. J is TRBJ1-5 and V is TRBV30; D might be TRBD1 (6 bases). Germline V gives CDR1 GTSNPN, CDR2 SVGIG (reference sequence). The ends were cut back, 1 base at V and 1 base at J, with 8 bases in the middle. This CDR3 has 14 residues. The CDR3 DNA sequence: TGTGCCTGGAGTGGGGGGCTAAGCAATCAGCCCCAGCATTTT. This codes for CAWSGGLSNQPQHF.

The J gene is TRBJ2-3, the V gene TRBV5-1; 8 bases are a match to TRBD1. Germline V lookup: CDR1 SGHRS, CDR2 YFSETQ. The length of the CDR3 is 15 residues. V shed 4 bases, J shed 2 bases, and the junction held 6 bases outside the gene matches. The CDR3 nucleotides are TGCGCCAGCAGCCCCGGACAGGGCAACACAGATACGCAGTATTTT. This translates into CASSPGQGNTDTQYF.

The rearrangement links TRBV2 to TRBJ2-7; a weak D match, TRBD1 (5 bases). The CDR3 spans 12 residues. Germline-derived CDR1 and CDR2 are SNHLY and FYNNEI. Trimming stripped 6 bases from V and 2 bases from J, with 8 bases between. The CDR3: CASRQGAYEQYF. CDR3 DNA: TGTGCCAGCAGACAAGGGGCCTACGAGCAGTACTTC.

This chain joins TRBV9 and TRBJ2-1, with a weak D call TRBD2 (5 bases). This CDR3 comprises 14 residues. Between the trimmed V and J ends, which lost 3 bases and 9 bases, there was a span of 16 bases. Germline lookup yields CDR1 SGDLS and CDR2 YYNGEE. The CDR3 DNA sequence: TGTGCCAGCAGCGACATAGACATAAGCGGTGAGCAGTTCTTC. Its protein is CASSDIDISGEQFF.

The chain has TRBV7-9 and TRBJ2-1; D call uncertain. CDR1 and CDR2 from the germline V gene are SEHNR and FQNEAQ (reference sequence). The CDR3 has 14 amino acids. Trimming took off 5 bases at V and 4 bases at J, with 12 bases between the two ends. CDR3 residues: CASSTADGYNEQFF. CDR3 DNA: TGTGCCAGCAGCACCGCGGACGGATACAATGAGCAGTTCTTC. Looking up the rest from reference TRBV7-9 and TRBJ2-1 gives the full variable domain: DTGVSQNPRHKITKRGQNVTFRCDPISEHNRLYWYRQTLGQGPEFLTYFQNEAQLEKSRLLSDRFSAERPKGSFSTLEIQRTEQGDSAMYLCASSTADGYNEQFFGPGTRLTVL.

This chain connects TRBV7-2 to TRBJ1-1, with 7 bases fitting TRBD1. Trimming at V came to 5 bases and at J to 0 bases, leaving 6 bases not matched to a gene. The germline gives CDR1 SGHTA, CDR2 FQGNSA. The CDR3 covers 15 residues. CDR3 residues: CASSLIRGVNTEAFF. CDR3 nucleotides: TGTGCCAGCAGCCTAATCAGGGGGGTGAACACTGAAGCTTTCTTT.

This rearrangement joins TRBV19 to TRBJ2-6; weak D call: TRBD1 (6 bases). The CDR3 has 13 residues. V dropped 5 bases and J dropped 13 bases, with 15 bases sitting between them. Germline V gene lookup returns CDR1 LNHDA and CDR2 SQIVND (reference sequence). The CDR3 protein is CASSYRQVRVLTF. The CDR3 DNA follows: TGTGCCAGTAGTTACCGACAGGTCAGGGTCCTGACTTTC.

The chain links TRBV7-8 to TRBJ2-3; 7 positions match TRBD1. V shed 5 bases, J shed 4 bases, and the junction held 12 bases outside the gene matches. CDR3 length equals 16 residues. Germline assignment: CDR1 SGHVS and CDR2 FQNEAQ. This chain's CDR3 is CASSAVTGLSSDTQYF. For the CDR3, the DNA is TGTGCCAGCAGCGCAGTGACAGGGCTTTCCTCAGATACGCAGTATTTT. Full variable domain (outside the CDR3, taken from reference TRBV7-8 and TRBJ2-3): GAGVSQSPRYKVAKRGQDVALRCDPISGHVSLFWYQQALGQGPEFLTYFQNEAQLDKSGLPSDRFFAERPEGSVSTLKIQRTQQEDSAVYLCASSAVTGLSSDTQYFGPGTRLTVL.

V usage is TRBV9 and J usage is TRBJ2-2; perhaps TRBD2 as D (6 bases). The CDR3 is 13 amino acids. Germline V gene sequence: CDR1 SGDLS, CDR2 YYNGEE. Trimming took 0 bases from V and 8 from J, leaving 8 bases between them. The CDR3 loop reads CASSVGGVGELFF. The CDR3 DNA reads TGTGCCAGCAGCGTAGGCGGGGTGGGGGAGCTGTTTTTT. Full variable domain (remainder filled in from reference TRBV9 and TRBJ2-2): DSGVTQTPKHLITATGQRVTLRCSPRSGDLSVYWYQQSLDQGLQFLIQYYNGEERAKGNILERFSAQQFPDLHSELNLSSLELGDSALYFCASSVGGVGELFFGEGSRLTVL.

Only one count was recorded for this clone. The rearrangement uses TRBV28 and TRBJ1-6; TRBD1 aligns across 10 bases. J lost 8 bases, V lost 6 bases, and 4 bases had no gene match. The CDR3 runs 14 residues. From germline, CDR1 is MDHEN and CDR2 SYDVKM. For the CDR3, the DNA is TGTGCCAGCAGGATGACAGGGGGCCATTCACCCCTCCACTTT. As protein: CASRMTGGHSPLHF. Based on the CDR3 plus reference TRBV28 and TRBJ1-6, the full variable domain is DVKVTQSSRYLVKRTGEKVFLECVQDMDHENMFWYRQDPGLGLRLIYFSYDVKMKEKGDIPEGYSVSREKKERFSLILESASTNQTSMYLCASRMTGGHSPLHFGNGTRLTVT.

This clone appeared once. This rearrangement joins TRBV30 to TRBJ1-3, with 9 bases aligning to TRBD1. The CDR3 is 13 residues long. V lost 0 bases to trimming and J lost 7 bases; unmatched junction nucleotides: 1. Germline V gives CDR1 GTSNPN, CDR2 SVGIG (reference sequence). CDR3 sequence reads: CAWSVTGGNTIYF. In DNA form, the CDR3 reads TGTGCCTGGAGTGTGACAGGGGGTAACACCATATATTTT.